This T cell receptor (beta chain) emerged from a study of T cells in Graves' hyperthyroidism and ophthalmopathy. About the study: Any treatment followed the collection of peripheral blood at initial diagnosis.

This clonotype came up many times. The antigen is undetermined. TCR beta CDR3 regions were amplified from RNA. A first-round RT-PCR of the TCR CDR3 used the HTBI primer set. Via MiXCR, TCRdb re-called the multiplex PCR reads, giving one row per CDR3 protein. There are some 600,000 distinct CDR3 sequences in the sample; more than 11% occur only once, and more than 5% lies in the top ten. Patients having uncontrolled infection, another autoimmune disease, pregnancy or lactation were not included. Study-level results: The model made its ophthalmopathy prediction, and onset followed a median around six months later.

This TCR was sampled from a woman in her 30s with Graves' hyperthyroidism that later progressed to Graves' ophthalmopathy. The specimen was blood.

The CDR3 DNA sequence: TGTGCCTGGAGGGGACAGGGGCTCGGCTACACCTTC. The encoded protein is CAWRGQGLGYTF. The rearrangement uses TRBV30 and TRBJ1-2; 10 bases are shared with TRBD1. Germline loops: CDR1 GTSNPN, CDR2 SVGIG (reference sequence). CDR3 size: 12 residues. Trimming cost V 3 bases and J 8 bases; bases outside gene matches: 3.